Each of the 30 T cell receptor beta chains below was sequenced from the same sample in a study of blood T cell repertoires in COVID-19. TCRdb's copy holds only in-frame clones and misses some; the assay was immunoSEQ multiplex PCR. The sample lists approximately 70,000 clones; about 90% were seen once. The sample was peripheral blood. The source of these receptors is a woman aged 45-59 years with COVID-19, enrolled during active disease.

V and J are TRBV2 and TRBJ2-7; a weak D match, TRBD2 (6 bases). CDR3 size: 14 residues. From germline, CDR1 is SNHLY and CDR2 FYNNEI. Trimming took 4 bases from V and 3 from J, leaving 13 bases between them. The CDR3 here is CASSGLRGNYEQYF. The CDR3 DNA is TGTGCCAGCAGTGGATTGCGGGGAAACTACGAGCAGTACTTC.

The chain links TRBV4-1 to TRBJ2-5, with D tentatively TRBD2 (6 bases). The germline V gene has CDR1 MGHRA and CDR2 YSYEKL. V shed 4 bases and J shed 5 bases, with 29 bases lying between them. The CDR3 runs to 19 residues. The CDR3 DNA sequence: TGCGCCAGCAGCCGCGCCCCTAGCGTCCCCAAATCCCCGGCGGAGACCCAGTACTTC. It yields the protein CASSRAPSVPKSPAETQYF.

The V call is TRBV28, the J call TRBJ1-5, with 11 bases matching TRBD1. The J segment lost 0 bases and the V segment lost 5 bases, leaving 3 bases of the junction unmatched. In germline, CDR1 is MDHEN, CDR2 SYDVKM. The CDR3 sequence is 16 residues long. The DNA for the CDR3 is TGTGCCAGCAGTCCGGACAGGGGGCCTAGCAATCAGCCCCAGCATTTT. Its protein product is CASSPDRGPSNQPQHF.

The rearrangement joins TRBV7-2 to TRBJ2-7; D might be TRBD1 (5 bases). The CDR3 spans 15 residues. The germline V gene encodes CDR1 SGHTA and CDR2 FQGNSA. V was pared by 1 base and J by 3 bases, with 13 bases between. CDR3 in DNA: TGTGCCAGCAGCTTAGGGCAGGGTCCCCTCTACGAGCAGTACTTC. This sequence encodes CASSLGQGPLYEQYF.

V and J are TRBV14 and TRBJ1-1, with no clear D. V was clipped by 4 bases and J by 1 base, with 7 bases between them. CDR1 is SGHDN and CDR2 is FVKESK in the germline V gene. The CDR3 consists of 13 residues. The DNA for the CDR3 is TGTGCCAGCAGCCTGGCCCAGAACACTGAAGCTTTCTTT. This gives the protein CASSLAQNTEAFF. Together with reference TRBV14 and TRBJ1-1, the CDR3 gives the full variable domain: EAGVTQFPSHSVIEKGQTVTLRCDPISGHDNLYWYRRVMGKEIKFLLHFVKESKQDESGMPNNRFLAERTGGTYSTLKVQPAELEDSGVYFCASSLAQNTEAFFGQGTRLTVV.

CDR3 nucleotide sequence: TGTGCCACCGGCAGGACAGCCTACGAGCAGTACTTC. Translated: CATGRTAYEQYF. The V call is TRBV6-5, the J call TRBJ2-7; TRBD1 might be the D (6 bases). Trimming stripped 10 bases from V and 2 bases from J, with 12 bases between. The CDR3 contains 12 residues. Germline V lookup: CDR1 MNHEY, CDR2 SVGAGI.

The V call is TRBV11-3, the J call TRBJ2-7; D possibly corresponds to TRBD1 (6 bases). The V end was cut by 5 bases, the J end by 3 bases, with 14 bases between. Per the germline V gene, CDR1 is SGHNT and CDR2 is YENEEA. The CDR3 covers 14 residues. The CDR3 DNA reads as TGTGCCAGCAGCGTCGGGACAAAGCGCTACGAGCAGTACTTC. It is translated as CASSVGTKRYEQYF.

V and J are TRBV27 and TRBJ2-7, with D possibly being TRBD2 (5 bases). Deletions cut 3 bases from V and 0 bases from J, with 12 bases between. The CDR3 covers 15 residues. Germline lookup yields CDR1 MNHEY and CDR2 SMNVEV (reference sequence). DNA for the CDR3: TGTGCCAGCAGTTTTTCTGGACTGAGCTCCTACGAGCAGTACTTC. Translated, it gives CASSFSGLSSYEQYF.

J is TRBJ1-4 and V is TRBV6-2 or TRBV6-3; D is perhaps TRBD1 (5 bases). The CDR3 covers 16 residues. Germline CDR1 reads MNHEY; CDR2 reads SVGEGT. The V gene lost 5 bases and the J gene lost 8 bases, with 21 bases spanning the gap. Here the CDR3 reads CASSLGHSNYQEKLFF. CDR3 bases: TGTGCCAGCAGTCTCGGACATTCCAACTACCAAGAAAAACTGTTTTTT.

The V and J genes are TRBV6-5 and TRBJ2-7, with D perhaps matching TRBD2 (5 bases). CDR1 is MNHEY and CDR2 is SVGAGI in the germline V gene. V shed 8 bases and J shed 3 bases, with 17 bases lying between them. The CDR3 runs 14 residues. The CDR3 bases are TGTGCCAGCGGGCGCGGGCGAGAGAGCTACGAGCAGTACTTC. As protein: CASGRGRESYEQYF.

The V gene is TRBV6-4, the J gene TRBJ1-1, with D maybe TRBD1 (5 bases). Germline loops: CDR1 MRHNA, CDR2 SNTAGT. Trimming pared 5 bases from V and 1 base from J, leaving 8 bases between. This CDR3 contains 13 residues. The CDR3 DNA is TGTGCCAGCAGTTTTCAGGGGAACACTGAAGCTTTCTTT. Its protein is CASSFQGNTEAFF.

This chain links TRBV3-1 (or the pseudogene TRBV3-2) with TRBJ2-5; perhaps TRBD1 as D (6 bases). V was pared by 1 base and J by 5 bases, with 11 bases between. CDR1 is LGHDT and CDR2 is YNNKEL in the germline V gene (reference sequence). CDR3 size: 14 residues. The CDR3 region has the DNA TGTGCCAGCAGCCAAGGTGGTAGGGGGGAGACCCAGTACTTC. This translates into CASSQGGRGETQYF.

The CDR3 is CASRWGHEANEKLFF. The CDR3 DNA is TGTGCCAGTAGATGGGGGCATGAGGCTAATGAAAAACTGTTTTTT. The genes are TRBV19 and TRBJ1-4; D is possibly TRBD1 (6 bases). This CDR3 region has 15 residues. V lost 6 bases and J lost 3, with 14 bases in between. Looked up from germline, CDR1 is LNHDA and CDR2 is SQIVND (reference sequence).

This clone turned up a few times. J is TRBJ1-5 and V is TRBV19; D perhaps matches TRBD1 (5 bases). V lost 7 bases and J 6 bases, leaving 13 bases between the germline ends. Germline lookup yields CDR1 LNHDA and CDR2 SQIVND (reference sequence). The CDR3 length is 13 residues. CDR3 DNA: TGTGCCAGTACAGGGAGGGATCCTCAGCCCCAGCATTTT. It encodes CASTGRDPQPQHF.

This chain connects TRBV11-3 to TRBJ2-5; TRBD2 is a possible D gene (6 bases). V lost 5 bases and J lost 5, with 15 bases in between. This CDR3 has 14 residues. Looked up from germline, CDR1 is SGHNT and CDR2 is YENEEA. The CDR3 sequence: CASSTTSSWETQYF. The CDR3 DNA follows: TGTGCCAGCAGCACCACTAGCAGTTGGGAGACCCAGTACTTC.

The rearrangement joins TRBV30 to TRBJ2-6, with D tentatively TRBD1 (5 bases). The CDR3 is 13 amino acids. V was shortened by 4 bases and J by 4 bases, with 8 bases between the two germline ends. Germline V gene data show CDR1 as GTSNPN and CDR2 as SVGIG (reference sequence). The CDR3 is CAWKGSGANVLTF. The DNA of the CDR3 is TGTGCCTGGAAGGGGTCGGGGGCCAACGTCCTGACTTTC.

This clone was seen a few times. In DNA form, the CDR3 reads TGCGCCAGATGGGAGGGACTAGCGGGAGGGAGTTCCTACGAGCAGTACTTC. This codes for CARWEGLAGGSSYEQYF. The rearrangement uses TRBV10-1 and TRBJ2-7; 16 positions match TRBD2. With 9 bases clipped from V and 1 base from J, the junction kept 9 bases outside the gene matches. This CDR3 region has 17 residues. CDR1 WNHNN and CDR2 SYGVQD come from the germline V gene (reference sequence).

CDR3 nucleotides: TGTGCCAGTAGTCTCTCCAGGCAGGGTTGGGTGAACACTGAAGCTTTCTTT. The encoded protein is CASSLSRQGWVNTEAFF. V usage is TRBV19 and J usage is TRBJ1-1; maybe TRBD1 (5 bases). This CDR3 spans 17 amino acids. CDR1 LNHDA and CDR2 SQIVND come from the germline V gene (reference sequence). The V end lost 5 bases, the J end lost 0 bases, and 19 bases lay between the germline ends.

This chain connects TRBV27 to TRBJ2-5, with TRBD2 matching 13 bases. Germline assignment: CDR1 MNHEY and CDR2 SMNVEV (reference sequence). V trimming: 4 bases; J trimming: 3 bases; junction bases outside the gene matches: 2. This CDR3 has 15 amino acids. CDR3 DNA sequence: TGTGCCAGCAGTTGGGGGACTAGCGGGAAAGAGACCCAGTACTTC. It translates to CASSWGTSGKETQYF.

Here the CDR3 reads CASMWRQGIQPQHF. CDR3 nucleotide sequence: TGTGCCAGCATGTGGCGACAGGGTATACAGCCCCAGCATTTT. The gene calls are TRBV2 and TRBJ1-5, with 7 positions matching TRBD1. CDR3 length: 14 residues. Germline values: CDR1 SNHLY, CDR2 FYNNEI. Trimming cost V 7 bases and J 7 bases; bases outside gene matches: 10.

This chain links TRBV5-4 with TRBJ2-1; 8 bases are a match to TRBD2. V was clipped by 0 bases and J by 0 bases; unmatched bases: 2. The CDR3 contains 16 residues. Germline CDR1 and CDR2: SGHNT and YYREEE (reference sequence). The CDR3 DNA sequence: TGTGCCAGCAGCTTGGACAGCGGGAGCTCCTACAATGAGCAGTTCTTC. Its protein product is CASSLDSGSSYNEQFF.

The chain is built from TRBV13 and TRBJ2-2; the match to TRBD1 covers 7 bases. The CDR3 runs to 16 residues. The ends lost 5 bases at V and 2 bases at J; junction bases unmatched: 8. Per germline, CDR1 PRHDT and CDR2 FYEKMQ (reference sequence). The CDR3, as DNA: TGTGCCAGCAGCCGACAGGGACAGAGAAACACCGGGGAGCTGTTTTTT. It specifies CASSRQGQRNTGELFF.

This chain joins TRBV24-1 and TRBJ2-1; 13 bases are shared with TRBD2. CDR1 and CDR2 from the germline V gene are KGHDR and SFDVKD. With 5 bases clipped from V and 9 bases from J, the junction kept 9 bases outside the gene matches. The length of the CDR3 is 16 residues. This CDR3 is CATSGLTSGRYGEQFF. DNA for the CDR3: TGTGCCACCAGTGGCCTGACTAGCGGGAGGTACGGTGAGCAGTTCTTC.

The chain's CDR3 is CAASSRERGQPQHF. The CDR3, as DNA: TGTGCCGCGTCCTCTAGGGAAAGGGGTCAGCCCCAGCATTTT. The chain is built from TRBV19 and TRBJ1-5; a possible D gene is TRBD1 (5 bases). The germline V and J ends were trimmed by 11 bases and 6 bases, with 20 bases remaining between them. The CDR3 is 14 residues long. Germline-derived CDR1 and CDR2 are LNHDA and SQIVND (reference sequence).

The genes are TRBV11-2 and TRBJ1-5, with D unclear. The germline V gene has CDR1 SGHAT and CDR2 FQNNGV. The CDR3 sequence is 13 residues long. Between the trimmed V and J ends, which lost 4 bases and 7 bases, there was a span of 11 bases. The chain's CDR3 is CASSSDTRQPQHF. The CDR3 bases are TGTGCCAGCAGCTCTGACACCAGGCAGCCCCAGCATTTT.

The chain combines TRBV6-5 with TRBJ1-2; no firm D call. V was clipped by 0 bases and J by 2 bases, with 13 bases between them. Germline V gene sequence: CDR1 MNHEY, CDR2 SVGAGI. The CDR3 runs 16 residues. CDR3 sequence: CASSYSFFGVNYGYTF. CDR3 in DNA: TGTGCCAGCAGTTACTCGTTCTTCGGGGTAAACTATGGCTACACCTTC.

The chain uses TRBV5-4 and TRBJ2-2, with D maybe TRBD2 (5 bases). Germline V CDR1 and CDR2: SGHNT, YYREEE (reference sequence). Trimming left V 4 bases short and J 2 bases short, with 15 bases between. This CDR3 has 16 amino acids. CDR3 sequence (DNA): TGTGCCAGCAGCCACCTTAGGGAGACAAACACCGGGGAGCTGTTTTTT. It encodes CASSHLRETNTGELFF. The variable domain in full, completed from reference TRBV5-4 and TRBJ2-2, reads ETGVTQSPTHLIKTRGQQVTLRCSSQSGHNTVSWYQQALGQGPQFIFQYYREEENGRGNFPPRFSGLQFPNYSSELNVNALELDDSALYLCASSHLRETNTGELFFGEGSRLTVL.

The chain couples TRBV5-1 to TRBJ2-7, with TRBD1 matching 7 bases. The ends lost 2 bases at V and 5 bases at J; junction bases unmatched: 10. The CDR3 covers 15 residues. Looked up from germline, CDR1 is SGHRS and CDR2 is YFSETQ. The CDR3 protein is CASSFNQGGLDEQYF. The CDR3 coding sequence is TGCGCCAGCAGCTTCAATCAAGGGGGCCTAGACGAGCAGTACTTC. The full variable domain, completed using reference TRBV5-1 and TRBJ2-7, is KAGVTQTPRYLIKTRGQQVTLSCSPISGHRSVSWYQQTPGQGLQFLFEYFSETQRNKGNFPGRFSGRQFSNSRSEMNVSTLELGDSALYLCASSFNQGGLDEQYFGPGTRLTVT.

The rearrangement links TRBV5-6 to TRBJ2-2; 9 bases match TRBD1. This CDR3 spans 18 amino acids. Germline lookup yields CDR1 SGHDT and CDR2 YYEEEE. Losses at the gene ends were 5 bases for V and 2 bases for J; bases not matched to a gene: 13. The CDR3 DNA follows: TGTGCCAGCAGTTCCTTCCGGATACAGGGGGCTAACACCGGGGAGCTGTTTTTT. This encodes CASSSFRIQGANTGELFF.

The V gene is TRBV28, the J gene TRBJ1-2; 9 bases fit TRBD1. J gave up 3 bases and V 6 bases, and 8 bases lay outside the gene matches. Germline V gene sequence: CDR1 MDHEN, CDR2 SYDVKM. The CDR3 extends over 15 amino acids. CDR3 nucleotides: TGTGCCAGCAGACTACCGGGACAGGGTGACTATGGCTACACCTTC. Protein product: CASRLPGQGDYGYTF.